The 4 T cell receptor beta chains below were found in one sample sequenced in a study of regulatory T cells in long-lasting Graves disease. Arm-PCR of CDR3 regions with iRepertoire HTBI primers generated TCR beta libraries. TCRdb reprocessed the multiplex PCR reads with MiXCR, giving one entry per CDR3 protein. This sample has some 330,000 distinct CDR3 sequences, with roughly 24% found just once. The time point denotes: persistent/refractory GD, antithyroid drugs over 5 years with positive TRAb. Preparation of the TCR library used RNA extracted from PBMCs. Sequencing used peripheral blood mononuclear cells (PBMCs), obtained when the disease was refractory, from a patient treated with antithyroid drugs. These receptors were obtained from a woman in her 40s with Graves disease.

Only a few counts were recorded for this clonotype. V usage is TRBV28 and J usage is TRBJ2-7; 10 bases align to TRBD1. Trimming at V came to 6 bases and at J to 3 bases, leaving 14 bases not matched to a gene. The germline CDR1 and CDR2 sequences are MDHEN and SYDVKM. CDR3 length equals 17 residues. The CDR3 loop reads CASRPPLGTGDSYEQYF. CDR3 coding DNA: TGTGCCAGCAGACCTCCTCTAGGGACAGGGGATAGCTACGAGCAGTACTTC.

This clonotype was recorded at least ten times. The chain uses TRBV5-1 and TRBJ1-2; D is possibly TRBD1 (5 bases). The germline gives CDR1 SGHRS, CDR2 YFSETQ. The CDR3 contains 15 residues. The V end lost 4 bases, the J end lost 2 bases, and 15 bases lay between the germline ends. CDR3 in amino acids: CASSKRRDPNYGYTF. The CDR3 DNA sequence: TGCGCCAGCAGCAAACGCCGGGACCCAAACTATGGCTACACCTTC.

This clonotype appeared a single time. This may arise from a read error, as a much more abundant clone is one base away. V gene TRBV27 combines with J gene TRBJ1-4; 10 bases fit TRBD1. Germline V gene data show CDR1 as MNHEY and CDR2 as SMNVEV (reference sequence). The CDR3 spans 15 residues. This chain's CDR3 is CASSYGTGVGVKLLF. CDR3 bases: TGTGCCAGCAGTTATGGGACAGGGGTCGGGGTAAAACTGCTTTTT.

Here the CDR3 DNA reads TGCGCCAGCAGCACGGACGGCTACGAGCAGTACTTC. This gives the protein CASSTDGYEQYF. The chain combines TRBV5-1 with TRBJ2-7; no firm D call. V dropped 4 bases and J dropped 3 bases, with 8 bases sitting between them. Germline CDR1 SGHRS, CDR2 YFSETQ. The CDR3 runs 12 residues.